Each of the 28 T cell receptor beta chains below was sequenced from the same sample in a study of PD-L1 blockade in urothelial cancer. Sequenced by immunoSEQ multiplex PCR; TCRdb stores in-frame clones only, minus some. This table has some 84,000 clones, about 90% appearing once. The sequences come from PBMCs, collected around atezolizumab (anti-PD-L1) treatment. The source of these receptors is a woman aged 70 to 79 with urothelial cancer.

This clone was found a few times. The chain couples TRBV5-1 to TRBJ1-1; 7 bases agree with TRBD1. After removal of 5 bases from V and 1 base from J, the junction contained 5 bases not matched to a gene. CDR1 and CDR2 from the germline V gene are SGHRS and YFSETQ. CDR3 size: 14 residues. CDR3 loop: CASRSGQPNTEAFF. In DNA form, the CDR3 reads TGCGCCAGCAGGTCGGGACAGCCGAACACTGAAGCTTTCTTT.

The genes are TRBV19 and TRBJ2-3; 10 bases line up with TRBD2. Germline V gene lookup returns CDR1 LNHDA and CDR2 SQIVND (reference sequence). This CDR3 region has 15 residues. Trimming at V came to 5 bases and at J to 6 bases, leaving 8 bases not matched to a gene. The CDR3 DNA follows: TGTGCCAGTAGTCAGCTAGCGGGAGTCAGGGATACGCAGTATTTT. Translation gives CASSQLAGVRDTQYF.

This chain connects TRBV11-3 to TRBJ2-1; TRBD2 aligns across 11 bases. There are 15 residues in the CDR3. Germline lookup yields CDR1 SGHNT and CDR2 YENEEA. The trim removed 5 bases at V and 6 bases at J, leaving 6 bases unmatched. The DNA for the CDR3 is TGTGCCAGCAGCGACCGGACTAGCGGGCGCAATGAGCAGTTCTTC. Its protein is CASSDRTSGRNEQFF. The variable domain in full, completed from reference TRBV11-3 and TRBJ2-1, reads EAGVVQSPRYKIIEKKQPVAFWCNPISGHNTLYWYLQNLGQGPELLIRYENEEAVDDSQLPKDRFSAERLKGVDSTLKIQPAELGDSAVYLCASSDRTSGRNEQFFGPGTRLTVL.

J is TRBJ1-5 and V is TRBV13, with 12 bases aligning to TRBD1. The CDR3 sequence is 15 residues long. After removal of 4 bases from V and 7 bases from J, the junction contained 5 bases not matched to a gene. Germline V CDR1 and CDR2: PRHDT, FYEKMQ (reference sequence). This chain's CDR3 is CASSSRDRGHQPQHF. In DNA form, the CDR3 reads TGTGCCAGCAGCTCCAGGGACAGGGGGCACCAGCCCCAGCATTTT.

V usage is TRBV7-2 and J usage is TRBJ2-1, with 7 positions matching TRBD1. V lost 5 bases to trimming and J lost 8 bases; unmatched junction nucleotides: 21. The CDR3 is 18 residues long. The V gene's germline CDR1 is SGHTA and CDR2 FQGNSA. The DNA of the CDR3 is TGTGCCAGCAGCCCCCTAGTTCGTCAGGGGGAGCGGAGCGATGAGCAGTTCTTC. This sequence encodes CASSPLVRQGERSDEQFF. Based on the CDR3 plus reference TRBV7-2 and TRBJ2-1, the full variable domain is GAGVSQSPSNKVTEKGKDVELRCDPISGHTALYWYRQSLGQGLEFLIYFQGNSAPDKSGLPSDRFSAERTGGSVSTLTIQRTQQEDSAVYLCASSPLVRQGERSDEQFFGPGTRLTVL.

This rearrangement joins TRBV28 to TRBJ2-1, with 13 bases matching TRBD2. J gave up 2 bases and V 5 bases, and 6 bases lay outside the gene matches. In germline, CDR1 is MDHEN, CDR2 SYDVKM. The CDR3 sequence is 17 residues long. CDR3 region: CASSATSGRSAYNEQFF. CDR3 nucleotides: TGTGCCAGCAGTGCGACTAGCGGGAGGAGCGCCTACAATGAGCAGTTCTTC.

The rearrangement links TRBV29-1 to TRBJ2-3; 15 bases fit TRBD2. Looked up from germline, CDR1 is SQVTM and CDR2 is ANQGSEA. The ends lost 7 bases at V and 6 bases at J; junction bases unmatched: 11. The CDR3 has 16 amino acids. In DNA, the CDR3 is TGCAGCGGCTGGACTAGCGGGAGGGCCAGGCCCGATACGCAGTATTTT. Protein product: CSGWTSGRARPDTQYF.

This clone was observed a handful of times. The chain couples TRBV7-9 to TRBJ1-5; maybe TRBD1 (5 bases). Germline CDR1 SEHNR, CDR2 FQNEAQ (reference sequence). V lost 4 bases to trimming and J lost 6 bases, with 7 bases between them. The CDR3 runs 12 residues. CDR3 bases: TGTGCCAGCAGCTCAGGGTTTCAGCCCCAGCATTTT. Residues: CASSSGFQPQHF.

The V and J genes are TRBV7-8 and TRBJ2-7; TRBD1 is a possible D gene (5 bases). The CDR3 is made up of 14 amino acids. The V end lost 5 bases, the J end lost 4 bases, and 15 bases lay between the germline ends. Germline CDR1 reads SGHVS; CDR2 reads FQNEAQ. CDR3 sequence reads: CASSPTETVYEQYF. CDR3 in DNA: TGTGCCAGCAGCCCTACCGAGACAGTTTACGAGCAGTACTTC. The whole variable domain, filled in from reference TRBV7-8 and TRBJ2-7, reads GAGVSQSPRYKVAKRGQDVALRCDPISGHVSLFWYQQALGQGPEFLTYFQNEAQLDKSGLPSDRFFAERPEGSVSTLKIQRTQQEDSAVYLCASSPTETVYEQYFGPGTRLTVT.

The rearrangement joins TRBV7-8 to TRBJ1-2; no definite D call. In germline, CDR1 is SGHVS, CDR2 FQNEAQ. The V and J ends lost 5 bases and 0 bases respectively, with 25 bases between them. This CDR3 has 19 residues. The DNA for the CDR3 is TGTGCCAGCAGCCGTAACCGGGTAATGGTGGGTCCCTCTAACTATGGCTACACCTTC. Protein: CASSRNRVMVGPSNYGYTF. Filled out from reference TRBV7-8 and TRBJ1-2, the complete variable domain reads GAGVSQSPRYKVAKRGQDVALRCDPISGHVSLFWYQQALGQGPEFLTYFQNEAQLDKSGLPSDRFFAERPEGSVSTLKIQRTQQEDSAVYLCASSRNRVMVGPSNYGYTFGSGTRLTVV.

V and J are TRBV6-1 and TRBJ1-5; TRBD1 aligns across 10 bases. The length of the CDR3 is 14 residues. CDR1 is MNHNS, CDR2 SASEGT, per germline. The J segment lost 7 bases and the V segment lost 5 bases, leaving 5 bases of the junction unmatched. The CDR3 loop reads CASSPTGGEQPQHF. For the CDR3, the DNA is TGTGCCAGCAGTCCGACAGGGGGCGAGCAGCCCCAGCATTTT.

This clone was seen a single time. The J gene is TRBJ2-3, the V gene TRBV7-2, with no clear D. V was pared by 6 bases and J by 4 bases, with 20 bases between. Germline assignment: CDR1 SGHTA and CDR2 FQGNSA. The CDR3 runs to 16 residues. Here the CDR3 reads CASSPQGLAVSDTQYF. The CDR3 coding sequence is TGTGCCAGCAGTCCCCAAGGCTTAGCCGTGTCAGATACGCAGTATTTT.

This chain links TRBV9 with TRBJ2-1; 9 bases are shared with TRBD1. J lost 2 bases, V lost 3 bases, and 0 bases had no gene match. The V gene's germline CDR1 is SGDLS and CDR2 YYNGEE. The CDR3 consists of 14 residues. Written as DNA, the CDR3 is TGTGCCAGCAGCGGACAGGGGGCCTACAATGAGCAGTTCTTC. Translated: CASSGQGAYNEQFF.

The rearrangement joins TRBV19 to TRBJ1-2, with 10 positions matching TRBD1. The germline V gene encodes CDR1 LNHDA and CDR2 SQIVND (reference sequence). The trim removed 7 bases at V and 1 base at J, leaving 3 bases unmatched. CDR3 size: 14 residues. The CDR3 DNA reads TGTGCCAGTACGACAGGGGGCGTTAACTATGGCTACACCTTC. Translation: CASTTGGVNYGYTF.

The genes are TRBV28 and TRBJ2-6; D gene unclear. The germline CDR1 and CDR2 sequences are MDHEN and SYDVKM. Trimming cost V 3 bases and J 0 bases, with 12 bases left between them. This CDR3 contains 17 residues. As DNA, the CDR3 is TGTGCCAGCAGTTTGGCGCAGGCCCTCTCTGGGGCCAACGTCCTGACTTTC. This encodes CASSLAQALSGANVLTF.

This clone was counted only a few times. The V gene is TRBV10-3, the J gene TRBJ1-2, with TRBD1 matching 8 bases. Trimming at V came to 7 bases and at J to 8 bases, leaving 15 bases not matched to a gene. The CDR3 consists of 15 residues. Germline assignment: CDR1 ENHRY and CDR2 SYGVKD. The chain's CDR3 is CAITYQQGASGGYTF. In DNA form, the CDR3 reads TGTGCCATCACCTACCAGCAGGGGGCCTCAGGAGGCTACACCTTC.

The rearrangement joins TRBV29-1 to TRBJ1-2; 9 nucleotides match TRBD1. V lost 3 bases and J lost 8; bases outside the gene matches: 16. The CDR3 covers 16 residues. Germline V gene lookup returns CDR1 SQVTM and CDR2 ANQGSEA. The CDR3 bases are TGCAGCGTTGACACATCACGCGTGACAGGGGGACAGGGCTACACCTTC. Amino acids: CSVDTSRVTGGQGYTF.

The CDR3, as DNA: TGTGCCAGCAGCCCCCTTACAGGGGGCTTCTACGAGCAGTACTTC. This encodes CASSPLTGGFYEQYF. The rearrangement uses TRBV11-2 and TRBJ2-7, with 9 positions matching TRBD1. Germline V gives CDR1 SGHAT, CDR2 FQNNGV. The junction had 8 bases not matched to a gene; V was cut back by 5 bases and J by 3 bases. This CDR3 has 15 residues.

Only a few counts were recorded for this clone. The rearrangement uses TRBV28 and TRBJ1-5; D unclear. The V end was cut by 10 bases, the J end by 3 bases, with 16 bases between. CDR3 length: 14 amino acids. Germline CDR1 MDHEN, CDR2 SYDVKM. The DNA of the CDR3 is TGTGCCACCCAGCCCTGGGCTCTCAATCAGCCCCAGCATTTT. Translated, it gives CATQPWALNQPQHF. The whole variable domain, remainder taken from reference TRBV28 and TRBJ1-5, is DVKVTQSSRYLVKRTGEKVFLECVQDMDHENMFWYRQDPGLGLRLIYFSYDVKMKEKGDIPEGYSVSREKKERFSLILESASTNQTSMYLCATQPWALNQPQHFGDGTRLSIL.

V usage is TRBV9 and J usage is TRBJ1-2; 9 bases agree with TRBD1. The germline CDR1 and CDR2 sequences are SGDLS and YYNGEE. J lost 8 bases, V lost 0 bases, and 2 bases had no gene match. The CDR3 consists of 13 residues. This chain's CDR3 is CASSVGQGVGYTF. The CDR3 bases are TGTGCCAGCAGCGTAGGACAGGGGGTCGGCTACACCTTC.

The chain uses TRBV29-1 and TRBJ1-1; 8 bases fit TRBD1. CDR3 length equals 15 residues. V was clipped by 4 bases and J by 0 bases; unmatched bases: 7. Germline values: CDR1 SQVTM, CDR2 ANQGSEA. The CDR3 DNA is TGCAGCGTTGCCGGACAGGGAAATATGAACACTGAAGCTTTCTTT. Its translation is CSVAGQGNMNTEAFF.

The V gene is TRBV19, the J gene TRBJ2-1; TRBD2 matches 8 bases. CDR1 LNHDA and CDR2 SQIVND come from the germline V gene (reference sequence). There are 15 residues in the CDR3. J lost 5 bases, V lost 1 base, and 4 bases had no gene match. This CDR3 reads CASSIAGGHHNEQFF. CDR3 bases: TGTGCCAGTAGTATAGCGGGAGGGCACCACAATGAGCAGTTCTTC.

The chain links TRBV5-8 to TRBJ2-5; 12 bases are a match to TRBD2. The length of the CDR3 is 15 residues. The junction had 8 bases not matched to a gene; V was cut back by 6 bases and J by 5 bases. Germline-derived CDR1 and CDR2 are SGHTS and YDEGEE. CDR3 DNA sequence: TGTGCCAGCAACCTACTAGCGGGAGGTGCTGAGACCCAGTACTTC. Its protein is CASNLLAGGAETQYF. Variable domain in full (rest from reference TRBV5-8 and TRBJ2-5): EAGVTQSPTHLIKTRGQQATLRCSPISGHTSVYWYQQALGLGLQFLLWYDEGEERNRGNFPPRFSGRQFPNYSSELNVNALELEDSALYLCASNLLAGGAETQYFGPGTRLLVL.

The rearrangement joins TRBV27 to TRBJ1-4, with D perhaps TRBD1 (6 bases). The V gene lost 8 bases and the J gene lost 7 bases, with 14 bases spanning the gap. The germline gives CDR1 MNHEY, CDR2 SMNVEV (reference sequence). The CDR3 consists of 13 residues. CDR3 region: CASAQGFGEKLFF. As DNA, the CDR3 is TGTGCCAGCGCACAGGGATTTGGTGAAAAACTGTTTTTT. Looking up the rest from reference TRBV27 and TRBJ1-4 gives the full variable domain: EAQVTQNPRYLITVTGKKLTVTCSQNMNHEYMSWYRQDPGLGLRQIYYSMNVEVTDKGDVPEGYKVSRKEKRNFPLILESPSPNQTSLYFCASAQGFGEKLFFGSGTQLSVL.

This clone was counted many times. The same CDR3 is also encoded by other DNA sequences in this sample. This chain connects TRBV6-5 to TRBJ2-7; a possible D gene is TRBD2 (7 bases). The CDR3 is 15 residues long. Germline CDR1 and CDR2: MNHEY and SVGAGI. V was trimmed by 2 bases and J by 0 bases, leaving 11 bases between them. The chain's CDR3 is CASSYRRGGSYEQYF. DNA for the CDR3: TGTGCCAGCAGTTACAGGAGGGGGGGCTCCTACGAGCAGTACTTC.

This CDR3 is CATSRRLGTGNEQYF. Written as DNA, the CDR3 is TGTGCCACCAGCAGGAGGTTAGGGACTGGAAACGAGCAGTACTTC. The V and J genes are TRBV15 and TRBJ2-7; D perhaps matches TRBD2 (6 bases). Trimming cost V 3 bases and J 5 bases, with 17 bases left between them. This CDR3 is built from 15 residues. Per the germline V gene, CDR1 is LNHNV and CDR2 is YYDKDF (reference sequence).

V is TRBV5-6 and J is TRBJ1-1; D unresolved. Between the trimmed V and J ends, which lost 0 bases and 2 bases, there was a span of 14 bases. The CDR3 spans 16 residues. From germline, CDR1 is SGHDT and CDR2 YYEEEE. The CDR3: CASSLVRMTLNTEAFF. The CDR3 DNA is TGTGCCAGCAGCTTGGTTAGGATGACTCTAAACACTGAAGCTTTCTTT. The variable domain in full, with the rest retrieved from reference TRBV5-6 and TRBJ1-1, is DAGVTQSPTHLIKTRGQQVTLRCSPKSGHDTVSWYQQALGQGPQFIFQYYEEEERQRGNFPDRFSGHQFPNYSSELNVNALLLGDSALYLCASSLVRMTLNTEAFFGQGTRLTVV.

The CDR3: CASSQVGLAGGQETQYF. In DNA, the CDR3 is TGTGCCAGCAGCCAAGTGGGACTAGCGGGGGGGCAAGAGACCCAGTACTTC. The V gene is TRBV4-2, the J gene TRBJ2-5, with 16 positions matching TRBD2. This CDR3 is 17 amino acids long. Trimming took 1 base from V and 2 from J; bases not matched to a gene: 1. CDR1 LGHNA and CDR2 YNFKEQ come from the germline V gene.